This TCR beta chain was identified in a study of neurological immune-mediated disorders. Time point here: longitudinal time-point 2. From the 5' RACE reads, TCRdb called clonotypes with MiXCR, one entry per CDR3 protein. The table records some 60,000 distinct CDR3 sequences, roughly 9.7% of them present only once. This clonotype was seen many times. The V end lost 4 bases, the J end lost 4 bases, and 11 bases lay between the germline ends. There are 13 residues in the CDR3. CDR1 is DFQATT and CDR2 is SNEGSKA in the germline V gene (reference sequence). The receptor's source is a man aged 25-45 years in good health. The chain employs TRBV20-1 and TRBJ1-5, with D unclear. Sequenced: PBMCs. The DNA of the CDR3 is TGCAGTGCTAAGGAGGACCGAAATCAGCCCCAGCATTTT. Protein product: CSAKEDRNQPQHF.